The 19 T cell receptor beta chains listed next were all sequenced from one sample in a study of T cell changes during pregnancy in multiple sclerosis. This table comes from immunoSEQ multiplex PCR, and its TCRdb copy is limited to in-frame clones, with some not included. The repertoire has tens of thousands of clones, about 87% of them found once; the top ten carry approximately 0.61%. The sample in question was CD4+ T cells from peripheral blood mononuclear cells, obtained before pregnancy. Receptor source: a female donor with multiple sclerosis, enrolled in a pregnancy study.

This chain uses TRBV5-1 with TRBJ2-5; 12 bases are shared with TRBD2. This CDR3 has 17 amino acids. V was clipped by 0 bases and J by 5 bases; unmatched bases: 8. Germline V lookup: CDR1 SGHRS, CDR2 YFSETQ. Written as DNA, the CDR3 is TGCGCCAGCAGCTTGGAACTAGCGGGGGGCCTGCGGGAGACCCAGTACTTC. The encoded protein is CASSLELAGGLRETQYF.

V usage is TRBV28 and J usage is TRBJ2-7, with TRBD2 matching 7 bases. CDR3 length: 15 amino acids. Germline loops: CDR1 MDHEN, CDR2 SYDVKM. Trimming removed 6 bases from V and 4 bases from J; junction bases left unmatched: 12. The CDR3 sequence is CASSIVGGLGYEQYF. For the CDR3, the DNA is TGTGCCAGCAGCATCGTGGGGGGGTTGGGTTACGAGCAGTACTTC.

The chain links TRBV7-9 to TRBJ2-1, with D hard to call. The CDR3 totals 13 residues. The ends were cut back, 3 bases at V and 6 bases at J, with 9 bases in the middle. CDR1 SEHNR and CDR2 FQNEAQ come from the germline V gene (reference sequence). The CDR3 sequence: CASSFTPSNEQFF. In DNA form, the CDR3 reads TGTGCCAGCAGCTTCACACCGTCCAATGAGCAGTTCTTC.

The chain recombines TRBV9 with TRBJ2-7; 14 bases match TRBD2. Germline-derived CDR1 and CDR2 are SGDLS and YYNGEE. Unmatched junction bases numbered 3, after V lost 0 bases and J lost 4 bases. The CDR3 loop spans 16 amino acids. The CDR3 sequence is CASSVGLAGGQYEQYF. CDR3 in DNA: TGTGCCAGCAGCGTAGGACTAGCGGGGGGGCAATACGAGCAGTACTTC.

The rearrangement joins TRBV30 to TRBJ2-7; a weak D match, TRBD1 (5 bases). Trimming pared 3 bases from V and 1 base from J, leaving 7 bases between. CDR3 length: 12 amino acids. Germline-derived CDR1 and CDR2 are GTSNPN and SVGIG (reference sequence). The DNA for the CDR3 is TGTGCCTGGAGAAGACAGTCCTACGAGCAGTACTTC. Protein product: CAWRRQSYEQYF. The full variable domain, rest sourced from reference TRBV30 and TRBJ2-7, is SQTIHQWPATLVQPVGSPLSLECTVEGTSNPNLYWYRQAAGRGLQLLFYSVGIGQISSEVPQNLSASRPQDRQFILSSKKLLLSDSGFYLCAWRRQSYEQYFGPGTRLTVT.

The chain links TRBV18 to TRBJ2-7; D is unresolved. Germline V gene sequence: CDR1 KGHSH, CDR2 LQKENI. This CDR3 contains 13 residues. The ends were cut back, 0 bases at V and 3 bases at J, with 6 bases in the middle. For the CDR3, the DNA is TGTGCCAGCTCACCACCTAGCATCTACGAGCAGTACTTC. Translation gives CASSPPSIYEQYF.

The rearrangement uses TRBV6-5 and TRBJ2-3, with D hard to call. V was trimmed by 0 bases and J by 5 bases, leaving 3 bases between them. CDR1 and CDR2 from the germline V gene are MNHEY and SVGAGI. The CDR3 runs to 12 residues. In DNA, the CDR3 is TGTGCCAGCAGTTACTCGAGAGATACGCAGTATTTT. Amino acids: CASSYSRDTQYF.

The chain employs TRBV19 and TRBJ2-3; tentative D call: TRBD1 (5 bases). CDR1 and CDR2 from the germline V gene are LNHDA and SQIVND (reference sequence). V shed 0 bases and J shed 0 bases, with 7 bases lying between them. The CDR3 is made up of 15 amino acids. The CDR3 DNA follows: TGTGCCAGTAGTATAGACAGGACAAGCACAGATACGCAGTATTTT. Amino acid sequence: CASSIDRTSTDTQYF.

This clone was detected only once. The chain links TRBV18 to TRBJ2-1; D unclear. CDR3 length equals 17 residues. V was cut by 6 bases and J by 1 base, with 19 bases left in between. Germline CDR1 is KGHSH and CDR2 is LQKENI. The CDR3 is CASSLPTRVWSYNEQFF. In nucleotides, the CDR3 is TGTGCCAGCTCCCTCCCTACCCGGGTATGGTCCTACAATGAGCAGTTCTTC.

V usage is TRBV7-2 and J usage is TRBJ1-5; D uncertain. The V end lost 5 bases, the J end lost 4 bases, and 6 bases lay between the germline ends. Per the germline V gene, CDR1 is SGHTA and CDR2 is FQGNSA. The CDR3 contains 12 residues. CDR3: CASSRLNQPQHF. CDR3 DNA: TGTGCCAGCAGCCGTTTAAATCAGCCCCAGCATTTT.

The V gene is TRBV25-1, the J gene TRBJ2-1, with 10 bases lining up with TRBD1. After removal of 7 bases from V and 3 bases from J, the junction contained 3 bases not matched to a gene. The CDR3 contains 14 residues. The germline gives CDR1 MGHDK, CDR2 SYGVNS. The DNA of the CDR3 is TGTGCCAGCACCCGGGACAGGGGCTACAATGAGCAGTTCTTC. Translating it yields CASTRDRGYNEQFF.

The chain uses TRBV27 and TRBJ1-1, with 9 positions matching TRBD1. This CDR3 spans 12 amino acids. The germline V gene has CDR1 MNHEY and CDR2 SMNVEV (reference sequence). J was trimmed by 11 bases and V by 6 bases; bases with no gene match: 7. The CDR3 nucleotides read TGTGCCAGCAGGCCCACAGGGGGCAAGGCTTTCTTT. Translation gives CASRPTGGKAFF.

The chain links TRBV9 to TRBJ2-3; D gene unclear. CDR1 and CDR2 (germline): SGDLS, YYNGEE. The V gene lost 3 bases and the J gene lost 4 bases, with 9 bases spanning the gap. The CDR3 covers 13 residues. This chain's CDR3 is CASSDYLADTQYF. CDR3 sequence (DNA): TGTGCCAGCAGCGACTACCTTGCAGATACGCAGTATTTT.

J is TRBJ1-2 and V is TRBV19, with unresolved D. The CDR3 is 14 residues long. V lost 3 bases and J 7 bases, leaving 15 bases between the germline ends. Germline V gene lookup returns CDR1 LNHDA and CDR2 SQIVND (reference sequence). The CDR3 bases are TGTGCCAGTAGTATCGAACCAGGACGGGGTGGCTACACCTTC. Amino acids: CASSIEPGRGGYTF. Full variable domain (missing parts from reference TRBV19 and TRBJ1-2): DGGITQSPKYLFRKEGQNVTLSCEQNLNHDAMYWYRQDPGQGLRLIYYSQIVNDFQKGDIAEGYSVSREKKESFPLTVTSAQKNPTAFYLCASSIEPGRGGYTFGSGTRLTVV.

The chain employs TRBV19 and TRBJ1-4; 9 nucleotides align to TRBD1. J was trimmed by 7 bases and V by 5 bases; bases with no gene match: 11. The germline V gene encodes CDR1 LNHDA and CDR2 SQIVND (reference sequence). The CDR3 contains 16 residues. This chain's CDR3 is CASSLRPGQGLEKLFF. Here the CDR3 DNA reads TGTGCCAGTAGTCTACGACCGGGACAGGGTCTTGAAAAACTGTTTTTT.

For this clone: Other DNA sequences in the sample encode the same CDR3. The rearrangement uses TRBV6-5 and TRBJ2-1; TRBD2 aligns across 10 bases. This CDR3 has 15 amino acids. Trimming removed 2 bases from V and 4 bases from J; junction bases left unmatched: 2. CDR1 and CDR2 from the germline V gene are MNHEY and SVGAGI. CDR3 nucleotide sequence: TGTGCCAGCAGTTACAAGCGGGGGGGTTACAATGAGCAGTTCTTC. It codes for CASSYKRGGYNEQFF.

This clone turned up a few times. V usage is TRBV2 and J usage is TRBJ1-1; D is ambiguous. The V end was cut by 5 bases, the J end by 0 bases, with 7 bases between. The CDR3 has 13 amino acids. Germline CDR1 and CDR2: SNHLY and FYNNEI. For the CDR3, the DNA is TGTGCCAGCAGTTCGACACTGAACACTGAAGCTTTCTTT. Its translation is CASSSTLNTEAFF.

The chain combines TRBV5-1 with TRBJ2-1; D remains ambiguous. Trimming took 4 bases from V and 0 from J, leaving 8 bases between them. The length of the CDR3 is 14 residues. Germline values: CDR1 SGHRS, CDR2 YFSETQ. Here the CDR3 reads CASSPTSSYNEQFF. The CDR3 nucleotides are TGCGCCAGCAGCCCCACGAGCTCCTACAATGAGCAGTTCTTC.

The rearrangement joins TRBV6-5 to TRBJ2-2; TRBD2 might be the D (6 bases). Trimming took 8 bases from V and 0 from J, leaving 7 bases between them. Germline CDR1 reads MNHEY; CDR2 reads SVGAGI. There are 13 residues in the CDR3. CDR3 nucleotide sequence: TGTGCCAGCCGGGACTCGAACACCGGGGAGCTGTTTTTT. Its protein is CASRDSNTGELFF.